The clone carrying this TCR beta chain was seen repeatedly, ten times or more. RNA transcripts provided the source from which TCR beta CDR3 regions were amplified. The primer set for the first-round RT-PCR of the TCR CDR3 was HTBI. Via MiXCR, TCRdb re-called the multiplex PCR reads, giving one row per CDR3 protein. The sample holds 300,000 to 450,000 distinct CDR3 sequences, around 14% seen once. The data were obtained in a study of T cells in Graves' hyperthyroidism and ophthalmopathy. In patients aged 18 to 65, hyperthyroidism was newly diagnosed, with duration under 2 months. Sample: blood. The source of this sequence is a woman younger than 35 with Graves' hyperthyroidism that later progressed to Graves' ophthalmopathy.

The CDR3 sequence is CASSPLAGKNIQYF. The CDR3 nucleotides are TGTGCCAGCAGTCCTCTAGCGGGAAAAAACATTCAGTACTTC. The chain is built from TRBV12-3 or TRBV12-4 and TRBJ2-4; 9 nucleotides match TRBD2. This CDR3 comprises 14 residues. V lost 5 bases to trimming and J lost 4 bases; unmatched junction nucleotides: 3.